Listed below are T cell receptor beta chains from one sample, sequenced in a study of T cell repertoires in cytomegalovirus infection. From the reads, TCRdb called clonotypes with MiXCR, one entry per CDR3 protein. Altogether about 740,000 distinct CDR3 sequences are present, 35% being singletons, with the ten largest covering 2.5% to 3%. The material sequenced was PBMCs. The receptors stem from a human donor in good health (CMV status not recorded). Some clones in this sample may be carry-over from other donors' samples. Both conserved end residues are part of each CDR3. D genes are given only for firm matches.

d_call j_call v_call cdr3_aa
TRBD1 TRBJ2-4 TRBV5-1 CASRLTGAGAKNIQYF
TRBD1 TRBJ2-2 TRBV6-6 CASSPRQGAAGELFF
. TRBJ2-5 TRBV6-6 CASRRIETQYF
. TRBJ2-3 TRBV28 CASSFPSAGERQDTQYF
TRBD1 TRBJ1-2 TRBV12-3/TRBV12-4 CASSFTGGLVGYTF
. TRBJ2-1 TRBV7-2 CASSLTESMDPLYNEQFF
. TRBJ2-5 TRBV28 CASSLSRGRTTFVSEYF
. TRBJ2-5 TRBV7-4 CASSLPVGGTRGETQYF
. TRBJ1-5 TRBV2 CASSEIWQGLRYQPQHF
TRBD1 TRBJ1-6 TRBV19 CASGDRWISPLHF
. TRBJ2-7 TRBV28 CASRVEDGYYEQYF
. TRBJ1-5 TRBV3-1 CASSQANNNQPQHF
. TRBJ1-1 TRBV7-6 CASSLGQGMNTEAFF
. TRBJ1-1 TRBV27 CASSQEGYTEAFF
. TRBJ2-3 TRBV12-3/TRBV12-4 CASRFTDTQYF
. TRBJ1-6 TRBV2 CASSVEGRASSPLHF
. TRBJ2-3 TRBV12-3/TRBV12-4 CASRPYGTEETDTQYF
. TRBJ2-7 TRBV20-1 CSARVTGDLYEQYF
TRBD1 TRBJ2-3 TRBV27 CASSFLLPGTGGTDTQYF
. TRBJ2-5 TRBV20-1 CSARDVNGGPETQYF
. TRBJ1-5 TRBV7-8 CASSPGMGSGHQPQHF
. TRBJ2-3 TRBV3-1 CASSPWDFGNTDTQYF
. TRBJ1-1 TRBV4-1 CASSQAPKGGRGLPAFF
. TRBJ2-1 TRBV11-2 CASRRRSNLNNEQFF
TRBD1 TRBJ2-7 TRBV20-1 CSASPTGLSSYEQYF
TRBD2 TRBJ2-7 TRBV28 CASRRETWEQYF
. TRBJ1-4 TRBV15 CATSRAGNEKLFF
TRBD2 TRBJ2-7 TRBV28 CASSYLAGLSYEQYF
TRBD2 TRBJ2-1 TRBV7-8 CASSLFDGRALYNEQFF
. TRBJ1-2 TRBV12-3/TRBV12-4 CARSLGAADGYTF
TRBD2 TRBJ2-3 TRBV5-4 CASSLESGADTQYF
TRBD1 TRBJ2-1 TRBV10-2 CASQRQGANNEQFF
TRBD1 TRBJ1-4 TRBV7-8 CASSSDRVGEKLFF
TRBD1 TRBJ1-5 TRBV7-8 CASSYAQGLAQHF
. TRBJ1-5 TRBV28 CASIGSGDRINQPQHF
TRBD1 TRBJ2-7 TRBV12-3/TRBV12-4 CASIKGGAGGYEQYF
. TRBJ1-1 TRBV19 CASKTGRGTEAFF
. TRBJ1-4 TRBV29-1 CSVGPGRNEKLFF
. TRBJ1-1 TRBV25-1 CASSELGNTEAFF
TRBD1 TRBJ1-2 TRBV6-2/TRBV6-3 CASTHTGTGGADYGYTF
. TRBJ2-7 TRBV7-2 CASSLVAGTTYEQYF
TRBD1 TRBJ2-2 TRBV28 CASSLRNRGRSDTGELFF
. TRBJ2-2 TRBV15 CATSRDRGKGTGELFF
. TRBJ2-1 TRBV12-3/TRBV12-4 CASSRGRDEQFF
TRBD2 TRBJ2-1 TRBV27 CASSLRAGVGNEQFF
. TRBJ1-4 TRBV7-8 CASSLGNEKLFF
. TRBJ1-5 TRBV5-5 CASSKTLRGAGQPQHF
. TRBJ1-1 TRBV6-2/TRBV6-3 CASSYPDWGNTEAFF
. TRBJ1-2 TRBV5-1 CASSLEGIQGTNYGYTF
. TRBJ2-7 TRBV7-2 CASSLVSAKSSYEQYF
TRBD2 TRBJ2-7 TRBV28 CASSPGVAGVYEQYF
. TRBJ1-2 TRBV12-3/TRBV12-4 CASSSIVGGNYGYTF
. TRBJ2-7 TRBV20-1 CSARPGAGDGYEQYF